This T cell receptor (beta chain) was recorded in a study of draining lymph node invasion in breast cancer. Memory conventional CD4 T cells were sorted as CD4+ CD45RA- CD25- cells. Tumor-draining lymph nodes were classed as non-invaded or invaded by metastasis. Trimming shortened V by 3 bases and J by 8 bases, and 13 bases separated the two germline ends. In germline, CDR1 is ENHRY, CDR2 SYGVKD. The CDR3 sequence is 13 residues long. Each CDR3 protein is one row after TCRdb ran MiXCR on the bulk RNA-seq reads. Among roughly 2,000 distinct CDR3 sequences, over 75% were seen once, and the ten largest hold 2% to 2.5%.

The receptor was derived from a female donor with luminal breast cancer. Sequencing was performed on sorted memory CD4+ effector T cells from a lymph node. The chain has TRBV10-3 and TRBJ1-2; no reliable D call. The CDR3 sequence is CAISDRPPWGYTF. CDR3 in DNA: TGTGCCATCAGTGATAGGCCTCCTTGGGGCTACACCTTC.